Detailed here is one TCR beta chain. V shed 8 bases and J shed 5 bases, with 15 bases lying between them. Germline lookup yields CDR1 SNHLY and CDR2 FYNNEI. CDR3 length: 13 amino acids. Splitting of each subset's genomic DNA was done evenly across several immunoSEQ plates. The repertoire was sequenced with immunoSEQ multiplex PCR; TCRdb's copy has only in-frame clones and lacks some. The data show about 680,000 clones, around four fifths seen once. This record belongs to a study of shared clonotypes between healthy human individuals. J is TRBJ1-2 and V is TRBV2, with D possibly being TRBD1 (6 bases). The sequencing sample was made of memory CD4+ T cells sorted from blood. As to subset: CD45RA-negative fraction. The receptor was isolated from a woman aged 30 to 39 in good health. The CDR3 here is CASLTGNRYGYTF. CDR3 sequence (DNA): TGTGCCAGCTTAACAGGGAACAGATATGGCTACACCTTC.